The 29 T cell receptor beta chains listed next were all sequenced from one sample in a study of naive and memory T cell subsets. Four PCR rounds used nested alpha and beta constant region primers plus the SP2 primer. TCRdb re-derived calls from the 5' RACE reads in MiXCR, one entry per CDR3 protein. The data show more than 45,000 distinct CDR3 sequences, about 4.4% seen once. TCR cDNA received a 3' ligated oligonucleotide that carried a UMI. These receptors were taken from a female donor in good health.

There are many counts of this clonotype. This rearrangement joins TRBV6-6 to TRBJ2-1; 9 positions agree with TRBD2. This CDR3 is built from 16 residues. V shed 0 bases, J shed 4 bases, and the junction held 4 bases outside the gene matches. Germline loops: CDR1 MNHNY, CDR2 SVGAGI (reference sequence). This chain's CDR3 is CASSYSGGGDYNEQFF. The CDR3 DNA follows: TGTGCCAGCAGTTACTCCGGCGGGGGGGATTACAATGAGCAGTTCTTC.

This clonotype was counted at least ten times. The rearrangement joins TRBV20-1 to TRBJ2-3, with a possible D match to TRBD2 (5 bases). CDR3 size: 14 residues. Looked up from germline, CDR1 is DFQATT and CDR2 is SNEGSKA (reference sequence). V was cut by 5 bases and J by 0 bases, with 12 bases left in between. CDR3: CSAGRLSSTDTQYF. DNA of the CDR3: TGCAGTGCTGGACGACTATCTAGCACAGATACGCAGTATTTT.

This clonotype occurred a few times. The chain carries TRBV14 and TRBJ1-1, with D possibly matching TRBD1 (5 bases). CDR3 length equals 13 residues. CDR1 and CDR2 from the germline V gene are SGHDN and FVKESK. Trimming left V 0 bases short and J 11 bases short, with 13 bases between. The chain's CDR3 is CASSQEWGSGAFF. Written as DNA, the CDR3 is TGTGCCAGCAGCCAAGAATGGGGCTCGGGTGCTTTCTTT.

This clonotype was observed at least ten times. The CDR3 loop is CASSIMTGATNEKLFF. In DNA form, the CDR3 reads TGTGCCAGTAGTATTATGACCGGGGCAACTAATGAAAAACTGTTTTTT. The chain has TRBV19 and TRBJ1-4; no reliable D call. The germline V and J ends were trimmed by 3 bases and 0 bases, with 11 bases remaining between them. Germline V CDR1 and CDR2: LNHDA, SQIVND (reference sequence). The CDR3 totals 16 residues. Drawing the rest from reference TRBV19 and TRBJ1-4, the complete variable domain is DGGITQSPKYLFRKEGQNVTLSCEQNLNHDAMYWYRQDPGQGLRLIYYSQIVNDFQKGDIAEGYSVSREKKESFPLTVTSAQKNPTAFYLCASSIMTGATNEKLFFGSGTQLSVL.

This clonotype was detected many times. The chain is built from TRBV15 and TRBJ1-1; D gene unclear. V shed 0 bases and J shed 1 base, with 9 bases lying between them. CDR1 LNHNV and CDR2 YYDKDF come from the germline V gene (reference sequence). The length of the CDR3 is 15 residues. The DNA for the CDR3 is TGTGCCACCAGCAGAGATAGGCGGAAGAACACTGAAGCTTTCTTT. Translated, it gives CATSRDRRKNTEAFF.

This clonotype was detected ten times or more. The chain carries TRBV11-2 and TRBJ2-3, with D perhaps TRBD2 (5 bases). Trimming stripped 5 bases from V and 2 bases from J, with 17 bases between. The CDR3 is 16 amino acids. Germline-derived CDR1 and CDR2 are SGHAT and FQNNGV. The CDR3 protein is CASSPGMSGNTDTQYF. The CDR3 nucleotides read TGTGCCAGCAGCCCCGGAATGAGCGGAAACACAGATACGCAGTATTTT.

This clonotype showed up many times. J is TRBJ2-2 and V is TRBV29-1; 10 bases line up with TRBD1. CDR1 and CDR2 from the germline V gene are SQVTM and ANQGSEA. The CDR3 runs to 14 residues. After removal of 7 bases from V and 7 bases from J, the junction contained 9 bases not matched to a gene. In DNA, the CDR3 is TGCAGCGCCGGGACAGGGGCATTGAGCGGGGAGCTGTTTTTT. The encoded protein is CSAGTGALSGELFF.

This clonotype was seen ten or more times. This chain uses TRBV19 with TRBJ2-3; D is unclear. CDR1 is LNHDA, CDR2 SQIVND, per germline (reference sequence). The V and J ends lost 4 bases and 3 bases respectively, with 5 bases between them. The CDR3 extends over 12 amino acids. Written as DNA, the CDR3 is TGTGCCAGTAGTACCTTAACAGATACGCAGTATTTT. Translated: CASSTLTDTQYF.

This clonotype was counted many times. The chain employs TRBV4-3 and TRBJ2-3, with 10 bases matching TRBD2. The length of the CDR3 is 18 residues. Per germline, CDR1 LGHNA and CDR2 YSLEER. The J segment lost 0 bases and the V segment lost 4 bases, leaving 10 bases of the junction unmatched. The CDR3 sequence is CASSLQHLAGGSTDTQYF. The CDR3 DNA reads as TGCGCCAGCAGCCTACAACATTTAGCGGGAGGTAGCACAGATACGCAGTATTTT.

This clonotype has a count of ten or more. V gene TRBV20-1 combines with J gene TRBJ2-7, with 9 bases that match TRBD2. The J segment lost 0 bases and the V segment lost 1 base, leaving 1 base of the junction unmatched. The CDR3 extends over 14 amino acids. CDR1 DFQATT and CDR2 SNEGSKA come from the germline V gene (reference sequence). The CDR3 loop reads CSARGLAVSYEQYF. Here the CDR3 DNA reads TGCAGTGCTAGAGGACTAGCGGTCTCCTACGAGCAGTACTTC.

Many counts were recorded for this clonotype. The gene calls are TRBV29-1 and TRBJ1-5; D is possibly TRBD1 (5 bases). V gave up 3 bases and J gave up 5 bases, with 11 bases separating them. The CDR3 loop spans 13 amino acids. Looked up from germline, CDR1 is SQVTM and CDR2 is ANQGSEA. CDR3 coding DNA: TGCAGCGTTGAGGGGGGATTTGATCAGCCCCAGCATTTT. Translation: CSVEGGFDQPQHF. The whole variable domain, filled in from reference TRBV29-1 and TRBJ1-5, reads SAVISQKPSRDICQRGTSLTIQCQVDSQVTMMFWYRQQPGQSLTLIATANQGSEATYESGFVIDKFPISRPNLTFSTLTVSNMSPEDSSIYLCSVEGGFDQPQHFGDGTRLSIL.

In its sample, this clonotype was seen many times. V is TRBV5-6 and J is TRBJ2-5, with 7 bases aligning to TRBD2. With V trimmed by 0 bases and J by 4 bases, 3 bases remained unmatched. This CDR3 contains 14 residues. Germline V gene sequence: CDR1 SGHDT, CDR2 YYEEEE. In DNA, the CDR3 is TGTGCCAGCAGCTTGGGCGGGAGAGGAGAGACCCAGTACTTC. Its protein product is CASSLGGRGETQYF.

This clonotype occurred many times. V usage is TRBV5-1 and J usage is TRBJ2-5; D gene unclear. Germline assignment: CDR1 SGHRS and CDR2 YFSETQ. With 0 bases removed from V and 4 bases from J, the gap between germline ends came to 7 bases. This CDR3 region has 13 residues. DNA for the CDR3: TGCGCCAGCAGCTTGGGCAATGGAGAGACCCAGTACTTC. It translates to CASSLGNGETQYF.

Ten or more counts support this clonotype. The chain joins TRBV7-6 to TRBJ1-4; 8 bases match TRBD1. This CDR3 spans 14 amino acids. With 1 base clipped from V and 5 bases from J, the junction kept 0 bases outside the gene matches. Germline CDR1 reads SGHVS; CDR2 reads FNYEAQ. CDR3 in DNA: TGTGCCAGCAGCTTAGGGACAGGGAATGAAAAACTGTTTTTT. The encoded protein is CASSLGTGNEKLFF. Full variable domain (rest looked up from reference TRBV7-6 and TRBJ1-4): GAGVSQSPRYKVTKRGQDVALRCDPISGHVSLYWYRQALGQGPEFLTYFNYEAQQDKSGLPNDRFSAERPEGSISTLTIQRTEQRDSAMYRCASSLGTGNEKLFFGSGTQLSVL.

The sample holds many counts of this clonotype. The V gene is TRBV29-1, the J gene TRBJ1-1; 8 bases line up with TRBD1. The CDR3 loop spans 12 amino acids. J lost 1 base, V lost 8 bases, and 3 bases had no gene match. CDR1 SQVTM and CDR2 ANQGSEA come from the germline V gene. CDR3 protein: CSIGQGNTEAFF. Here the CDR3 DNA reads TGCAGCATAGGACAGGGGAACACTGAAGCTTTCTTT.

The sample holds many counts of this clonotype. The chain links TRBV5-4 to TRBJ2-3, with TRBD2 matching 10 bases. The CDR3 covers 17 residues. The ends lost 0 bases at V and 5 bases at J; junction bases unmatched: 9. Per the germline V gene, CDR1 is SGHNT and CDR2 is YYREEE (reference sequence). CDR3 DNA: TGTGCCAGCAGCTTGGATAGGAGCGGGAGGGCCAAAGATACGCAGTATTTT. Its translation is CASSLDRSGRAKDTQYF. The whole variable domain, remainder taken from reference TRBV5-4 and TRBJ2-3, is ETGVTQSPTHLIKTRGQQVTLRCSSQSGHNTVSWYQQALGQGPQFIFQYYREEENGRGNFPPRFSGLQFPNYSSELNVNALELDDSALYLCASSLDRSGRAKDTQYFGPGTRLTVL.

This clonotype was detected many times. V usage is TRBV19 and J usage is TRBJ2-1; the D is unclear. This CDR3 contains 15 residues. Deletions cut 6 bases from V and 0 bases from J, with 12 bases between. Germline V lookup: CDR1 LNHDA, CDR2 SQIVND (reference sequence). CDR3 loop: CASRTLRSSYNEQFF. CDR3 bases: TGTGCCAGTAGGACCCTGAGGAGCTCCTACAATGAGCAGTTCTTC. Filled out from reference TRBV19 and TRBJ2-1, the complete variable domain reads DGGITQSPKYLFRKEGQNVTLSCEQNLNHDAMYWYRQDPGQGLRLIYYSQIVNDFQKGDIAEGYSVSREKKESFPLTVTSAQKNPTAFYLCASRTLRSSYNEQFFGPGTRLTVL.

This clonotype was recorded many times. The rearrangement joins TRBV5-5 to TRBJ1-1, with TRBD1 as a possible D gene (5 bases). V was cut by 4 bases and J by 0 bases, with 19 bases left in between. The CDR3 is made up of 17 amino acids. CDR1 SGHKS and CDR2 YYEKEE come from the germline V gene (reference sequence). Here the CDR3 DNA reads TGTGCCAGCAGCCCCCCCCCCGGGCAGGACATGAACACTGAAGCTTTCTTT. Protein: CASSPPPGQDMNTEAFF.

This chain links TRBV19 with TRBJ2-1; D ambiguous. Germline V gives CDR1 LNHDA, CDR2 SQIVND (reference sequence). V was trimmed by 8 bases and J by 0 bases, leaving 14 bases between them. The CDR3 spans 15 residues. This CDR3 is CASQPARSSYNEQFF. The CDR3 coding sequence is TGTGCCAGTCAGCCAGCGAGAAGCTCCTACAATGAGCAGTTCTTC.

There are many counts of this clonotype. The chain uses TRBV20-1 and TRBJ2-1; 9 bases map to TRBD2. The J segment lost 0 bases and the V segment lost 3 bases, leaving 9 bases of the junction unmatched. Germline CDR1 DFQATT, CDR2 SNEGSKA (reference sequence). The CDR3 has 17 amino acids. The CDR3 coding sequence is TGCAGTGCTAGTTCTAGCGGGGACCTGAGCTCCTACAATGAGCAGTTCTTC. This gives the protein CSASSSGDLSSYNEQFF.

The sample holds many counts of this clonotype. This chain links TRBV6-5 with TRBJ1-1, with D hard to call. The V end was cut by 8 bases, the J end by 5 bases, with 12 bases between. The CDR3 is made up of 12 amino acids. Germline loops: CDR1 MNHEY, CDR2 SVGAGI. CDR3 sequence (DNA): TGTGCCAGCGCCGGAGGAGGGACTGAAGCTTTCTTT. This translates into CASAGGGTEAFF.

In this sample, this clonotype turned up a few times. This chain uses TRBV9 with TRBJ2-6; perhaps TRBD1 as D (6 bases). The germline V and J ends were trimmed by 5 bases and 0 bases, with 12 bases remaining between them. This CDR3 is built from 16 residues. The germline V gene has CDR1 SGDLS and CDR2 YYNGEE. The CDR3 nucleotides are TGTGCCAGCAGATCGACAGGCCCCTCTGGGGCCAACGTCCTGACTTTC. The encoded protein is CASRSTGPSGANVLTF. The full variable domain, with the rest looked up from reference TRBV9 and TRBJ2-6, is DSGVTQTPKHLITATGQRVTLRCSPRSGDLSVYWYQQSLDQGLQFLIQYYNGEERAKGNILERFSAQQFPDLHSELNLSSLELGDSALYFCASRSTGPSGANVLTFGAGSRLTVL.

In its sample, this clonotype was seen many times. The rearrangement joins TRBV29-1 to TRBJ2-5; no clear D gene. This CDR3 is 12 amino acids long. V was trimmed by 6 bases and J by 1 base, leaving 9 bases between them. Germline CDR1 is SQVTM and CDR2 is ANQGSEA. CDR3 loop: CSVGRAQETQYF. DNA for the CDR3: TGCAGCGTGGGAAGAGCCCAAGAGACCCAGTACTTC. Using reference TRBV29-1 and TRBJ2-5 for the parts outside the CDR3, the full variable domain is SAVISQKPSRDICQRGTSLTIQCQVDSQVTMMFWYRQQPGQSLTLIATANQGSEATYESGFVIDKFPISRPNLTFSTLTVSNMSPEDSSIYLCSVGRAQETQYFGPGTRLLVL.

The table lists this clonotype with many counts. The CDR3 coding sequence is TGTGCCAGCAGCTTAAGGGGGCAGACTGAAGCTTTCTTT. This translates into CASSLRGQTEAFF. The chain joins TRBV7-3 to TRBJ1-1; D is possibly TRBD1 (6 bases). Germline CDR1 is SGHTA and CDR2 is FQGTGA. The CDR3 has 13 residues. The V and J ends lost 1 base and 5 bases respectively, with 8 bases between them.

This clonotype appeared many times. V and J are TRBV4-3 and TRBJ2-7; 11 bases map to TRBD1. CDR3 size: 15 residues. The V segment lost 1 base and the J segment 4 bases; nucleotides outside the gene matches: 3. Germline V gene lookup returns CDR1 LGHNA and CDR2 YSLEER. The CDR3 protein is CASSQGTGGVYEQYF. Written as DNA, the CDR3 is TGCGCCAGCAGCCAAGGGACAGGGGGCGTGTACGAGCAGTACTTC.

The V gene is TRBV19, the J gene TRBJ2-1, with D tentatively TRBD1 (6 bases). The germline CDR1 and CDR2 sequences are LNHDA and SQIVND (reference sequence). The V gene lost 4 bases and the J gene lost 7 bases, with 14 bases spanning the gap. This CDR3 contains 14 residues. The CDR3 DNA sequence: TGTGCCAGTAGTAGTACAGGGCTCTTGAATGAGCAGTTCTTC. Translating gives CASSSTGLLNEQFF.

The chain has TRBV6-5 and TRBJ2-1; 7 bases are shared with TRBD2. The germline CDR1 and CDR2 sequences are MNHEY and SVGAGI. The CDR3 totals 15 residues. V shed 5 bases and J 2 bases; nucleotides not matched to a gene: 6. This CDR3 reads CASSDGLGPYNEQFF. Here the CDR3 DNA reads TGTGCCAGCAGTGACGGACTAGGTCCCTACAATGAGCAGTTCTTC.

This clonotype was detected many times. J is TRBJ1-1 and V is TRBV6-1; TRBD1 might be the D (5 bases). The germline V gene has CDR1 MNHNS and CDR2 SASEGT. The CDR3 totals 13 residues. The germline V and J ends were trimmed by 6 bases and 4 bases, with 12 bases remaining between them. CDR3 sequence reads: CASRTGSGTEAFF. CDR3 in DNA: TGTGCCAGCAGAACAGGTAGTGGCACTGAAGCTTTCTTT.

This clonotype was seen at least ten times. The CDR3 is CASSQVVSSYEQYF. Written as DNA, the CDR3 is TGTGCCAGCAGCCAAGTTGTGTCCTCCTACGAGCAGTACTTC. J is TRBJ2-7 and V is TRBV3-1, with D uncertain. Trimming took off 1 base at V and 0 bases at J, with 7 bases between the two ends. Germline assignment: CDR1 LGHDT and CDR2 YNNKEL (reference sequence). The CDR3 is 14 residues long.